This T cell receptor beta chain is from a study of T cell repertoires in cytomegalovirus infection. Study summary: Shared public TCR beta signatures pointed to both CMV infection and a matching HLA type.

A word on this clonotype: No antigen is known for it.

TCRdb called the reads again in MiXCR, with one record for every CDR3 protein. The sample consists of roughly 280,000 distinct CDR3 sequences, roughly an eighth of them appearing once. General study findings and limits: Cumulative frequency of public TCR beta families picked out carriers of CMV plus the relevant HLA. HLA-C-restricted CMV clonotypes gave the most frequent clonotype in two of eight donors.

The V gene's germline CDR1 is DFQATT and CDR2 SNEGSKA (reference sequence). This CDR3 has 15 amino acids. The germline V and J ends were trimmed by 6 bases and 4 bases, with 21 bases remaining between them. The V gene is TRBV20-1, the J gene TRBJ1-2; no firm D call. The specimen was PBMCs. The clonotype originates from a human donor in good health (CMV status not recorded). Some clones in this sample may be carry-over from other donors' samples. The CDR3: CSAPRGREKFYGYTF. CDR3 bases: TGCAGTGCGCCGCGGGGTAGAGAAAAATTCTATGGCTACACCTTC.